This TCR beta chain is drawn from a study of blood T cell repertoires in COVID-19. Study-level background: There were acute and convalescent COVID-19 samples, and they came from the United States, Italy and Spain. The analysed material was cDNA or gDNA that came from T cells, B-cell-depleted T cells, or PBMCs.

Patients in Seattle were enrolled during active infection, then followed longitudinally. The CDR3 spans 13 residues. Germline V lookup: CDR1 MDHEN, CDR2 SYDVKM. Deletions cut 6 bases from V and 9 bases from J, with 17 bases between. Authors' data handling: Reference gene primer amplification yielded estimated nucleated cell counts. Data came from immunoSEQ multiplex PCR; TCRdb stores just in-frame clones and leaves some out. V, J and clone size are taken as reported in that table, and D and trimming were inferred from the DNA itself. The sample yields roughly 210,000 clones, less than 90% seen once. The clonotype originates from an elderly woman with COVID-19, enrolled during active disease. The genes are TRBV28 and TRBJ1-2; possible D gene TRBD1, 6 bases. The sequencing input was peripheral blood. In DNA form, the CDR3 reads TGTGCCAGCAGATCAGACAGGTCCGCTAGCTACACCTTC. It yields the protein CASRSDRSASYTF.